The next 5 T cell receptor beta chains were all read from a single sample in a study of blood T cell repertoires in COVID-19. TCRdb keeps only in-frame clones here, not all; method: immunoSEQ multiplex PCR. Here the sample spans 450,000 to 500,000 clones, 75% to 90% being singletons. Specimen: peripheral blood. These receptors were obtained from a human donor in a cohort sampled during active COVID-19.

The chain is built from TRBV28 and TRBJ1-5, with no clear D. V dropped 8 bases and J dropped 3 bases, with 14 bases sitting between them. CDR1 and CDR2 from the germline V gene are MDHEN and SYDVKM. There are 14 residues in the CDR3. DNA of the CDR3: TGTGCCAGCCGTGCCTGGGCCGTCAATCAGCCCCAGCATTTT. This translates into CASRAWAVNQPQHF.

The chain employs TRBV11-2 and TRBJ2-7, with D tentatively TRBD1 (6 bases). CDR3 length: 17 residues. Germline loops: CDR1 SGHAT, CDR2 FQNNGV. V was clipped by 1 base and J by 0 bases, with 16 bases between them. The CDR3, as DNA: TGTGCCAGCAGCTTAGGGTACAGGGCAACAAACTCCTACGAGCAGTACTTC. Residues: CASSLGYRATNSYEQYF.

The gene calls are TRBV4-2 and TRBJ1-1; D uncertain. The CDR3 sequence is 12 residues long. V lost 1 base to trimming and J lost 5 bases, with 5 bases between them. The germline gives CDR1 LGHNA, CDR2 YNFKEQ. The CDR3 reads CASSQVETEAFF. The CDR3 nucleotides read TGTGCCAGCAGCCAAGTAGAGACTGAAGCTTTCTTT.

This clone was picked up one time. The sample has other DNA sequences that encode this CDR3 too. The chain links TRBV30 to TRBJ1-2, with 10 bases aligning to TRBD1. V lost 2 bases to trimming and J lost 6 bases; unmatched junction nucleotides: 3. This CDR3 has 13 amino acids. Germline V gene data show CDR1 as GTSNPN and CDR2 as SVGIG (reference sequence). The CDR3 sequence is CAWSRDRGDGYTF. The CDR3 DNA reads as TGTGCCTGGAGTCGGGACAGGGGCGATGGCTACACCTTC.

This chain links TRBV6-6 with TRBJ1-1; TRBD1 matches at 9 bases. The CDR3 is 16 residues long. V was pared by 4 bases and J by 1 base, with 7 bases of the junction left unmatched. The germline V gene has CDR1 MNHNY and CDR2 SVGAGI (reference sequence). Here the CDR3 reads CASSSRTGAPNTEAFF. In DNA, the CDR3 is TGTGCCAGCAGTTCACGGACAGGGGCACCGAACACTGAAGCTTTCTTT.